This T cell receptor (beta chain) is from a study of blood T cell repertoires in COVID-19. Study as a whole: Both acute and convalescent COVID-19 samples were obtained from the United States, Italy and Spain.

This CDR3 has 13 residues. Per the germline V gene, CDR1 is SGHTA and CDR2 is FQGNSA. Trimming took off 3 bases at V and 1 base at J, with 6 bases between the two ends. Libraries were prepared by immunoSEQ multiplex PCR; TCRdb keeps only in-frame clonotypes and omits some of them. The sample carries over 100,000 clones, 87% recorded once. As for this clone: This specimen includes other DNA sequences encoding the same CDR3.

This receptor was taken from a man between 45 and 60 years old with active COVID-19. The rearrangement uses TRBV7-2 and TRBJ1-1; no clear D gene. The sequenced sample consisted of peripheral blood. The CDR3 coding sequence is TGTGCCAGCAGCTTTAAAGCGAACACTGAAGCTTTCTTT. This gives the protein CASSFKANTEAFF. The full variable domain, rest sourced from reference TRBV7-2 and TRBJ1-1, is GAGVSQSPSNKVTEKGKDVELRCDPISGHTALYWYRQSLGQGLEFLIYFQGNSAPDKSGLPSDRFSAERTGGSVSTLTIQRTQQEDSAVYLCASSFKANTEAFFGQGTRLTVV.